These 10 T cell receptor beta chains originate from one sample sequenced in a study of breast tumors, draining lymph nodes, adjacent tissues. Samples came from axillary lymph nodes draining the breast cancer. TCRdb re-analysed the multiplex PCR reads in MiXCR, keeping a single row per CDR3 protein. The sample has 100,000 or so distinct CDR3 sequences; 21% are singletons. The sequenced sample was axillary lymph node tissue. The receptors here all came from a female donor with breast cancer. Some clones in this sample may be carry-over from other donors' samples.

This clonotype was found many times. The chain carries TRBV7-9 and TRBJ1-2; 7 bases are shared with TRBD1. The length of the CDR3 is 15 residues. Losses at the gene ends were 3 bases for V and 2 bases for J; bases not matched to a gene: 6. CDR1 is SEHNR and CDR2 is FQNEAQ in the germline V gene (reference sequence). In DNA form, the CDR3 reads TGTGCCAGCAGCTTTCGACCGGGACAGAACTATGGCTACACCTTC. This encodes CASSFRPGQNYGYTF.

On this clonotype itself: This may stem from a read error, because a much larger clone lies one nucleotide away. In DNA form, the CDR3 reads TGTGCCAGCAGTTACTCGGCCCCAGGGGGTGGCTACACCTTC. Translated, it gives CASSYSAPGGGYTF. The J gene is TRBJ1-2, the V gene TRBV6-5, with TRBD1 identical over 7 bases. The J segment lost 7 bases and the V segment lost 0 bases, leaving 5 bases of the junction unmatched. CDR3 size: 14 residues. From germline, CDR1 is MNHEY and CDR2 SVGAGI.

Ten or more counts support this clonotype. This chain links TRBV5-1 with TRBJ2-3; D is ambiguous. The V end was cut by 4 bases, the J end by 2 bases, with 17 bases between. The CDR3 is made up of 16 amino acids. Per germline, CDR1 SGHRS and CDR2 YFSETQ. The CDR3 region has the DNA TGCGCCAGCAGCCCATACCCGGGTCCTAACACAGATACGCAGTATTTT. Amino acid sequence: CASSPYPGPNTDTQYF.

This clonotype was recorded at least ten times. The V call is TRBV12-3 or TRBV12-4, the J call TRBJ2-1; TRBD2 is a possible D gene (5 bases). The CDR3 runs 15 residues. The V and J ends lost 5 bases and 0 bases respectively, with 11 bases between them. CDR3 loop: CASSGLGSSYNEQFF. CDR3 in DNA: TGTGCCAGCAGTGGACTGGGTAGCTCCTACAATGAGCAGTTCTTC.

This clonotype was counted many times. V is TRBV11-2 and J is TRBJ2-7, with D unclear. Germline CDR1 reads SGHAT; CDR2 reads FQNNGV. The CDR3 spans 12 residues. The V gene lost 7 bases and the J gene lost 0 bases, with 7 bases spanning the gap. CDR3 sequence (DNA): TGTGCCAGCAAGTCGAGCTCCTACGAGCAGTACTTC. It is translated as CASKSSSYEQYF.

This clonotype has ten or more counts. The chain uses TRBV6-1 and TRBJ2-7, with unresolved D. The V gene's germline CDR1 is MNHNS and CDR2 SASEGT. Deletions cut 8 bases from V and 4 bases from J, with 9 bases between. The CDR3 has 11 amino acids. DNA of the CDR3: TGTGCCAGCTATCTAGGGTACGAGCAGTACTTC. Protein product: CASYLGYEQYF.

The table lists this clonotype with many counts. This sequence joins TRBV2 and TRBJ2-4; the D gene could be TRBD1 or TRBD2 (5 bases each). In germline, CDR1 is SNHLY, CDR2 FYNNEI. The CDR3 is 13 residues long. Trimming took 7 bases from V and 8 from J, leaving 15 bases between them. The CDR3 region is CASTSGTTDIQYF. The CDR3 DNA reads as TGTGCCAGCACTTCGGGGACGACGGACATTCAGTACTTC.

This clonotype was observed many times. The chain employs TRBV7-3 and TRBJ2-1, with D perhaps matching TRBD2 (5 bases). CDR3 length: 13 amino acids. Germline lookup yields CDR1 SGHTA and CDR2 FQGTGA. Trimming cost V 6 bases and J 9 bases, with 15 bases left between them. The CDR3 bases are TGTGCCAGCAGGTCCCCCCCCGGAGGTGAGCAGTTCTTC. This codes for CASRSPPGGEQFF.

The chain employs TRBV18 and TRBJ1-2, with 8 bases fitting TRBD1. The CDR3 totals 12 residues. V was pared by 3 bases and J by 8 bases, with 2 bases of the junction left unmatched. Germline-derived CDR1 and CDR2 are KGHSH and LQKENI. The CDR3 region has the DNA TGTGCCAGCTCACCGACAGGGGAAGGCTACACCTTC. Protein sequence: CASSPTGEGYTF. The variable domain in full, completed from reference TRBV18 and TRBJ1-2, reads NAGVMQNPRHLVRRRGQEARLRCSPMKGHSHVYWYRQLPEEGLKFMVYLQKENIIDESGMPKERFSAEFPKEGPSILRIQQVVRGDSAAYFCASSPTGEGYTFGSGTRLTVV.

This clonotype showed up many times. This rearrangement joins TRBV27 to TRBJ1-5, with 7 bases that match TRBD1. Per the germline V gene, CDR1 is MNHEY and CDR2 is SMNVEV (reference sequence). The CDR3 is 14 amino acids. V lost 5 bases to trimming and J lost 5 bases; unmatched junction nucleotides: 6. The CDR3 DNA is TGTGCCAGCAGTCTCAGGGGGTTGGATCAGCCCCAGCATTTT. Its translation is CASSLRGLDQPQHF.